These 23 T cell receptor beta chains share one sample of origin, sequenced in a study of preoperative IRX-2 immunotherapy in early breast cancer. Treatment reported: preoperative locoregional IRX-2 cytokine immunotherapy. Method: immunoSEQ multiplex PCR; TCRdb's copy keeps in-frame clones and lacks some. The table lists around 95,000 clones, roughly 85% of them singletons. Here the sequenced sample was tumor tissue, taken after IRX-2 immunotherapy. Receptors were obtained from a human donor with breast cancer.

V gene TRBV5-1 combines with J gene TRBJ2-3; D gene ambiguous. Germline values: CDR1 SGHRS, CDR2 YFSETQ. This CDR3 spans 14 amino acids. V lost 1 base, J lost 0 bases, and 6 bases lay in between. As DNA, the CDR3 is TGCGCCAGCAGCTTGACCATGAGCACAGATACGCAGTATTTT. Translated: CASSLTMSTDTQYF.

This clone appeared a single time. At one of its ends the junction is not consistent with the germline gene, which may arise from a read error. The J gene is TRBJ1-2, the V gene TRBV15; TRBD1 might be the D (5 bases). Germline V gene data show CDR1 as LNHNV and CDR2 as YYDKDF (reference sequence). The length of the CDR3 is 15 residues. The CDR3, as DNA: TGTGCCACCAGCAGAGAAGTCGACAGCGTCTATGGTTACACCTTC. Translating it yields CATSREVDSVYGYTF.

The rearrangement links TRBV19 to TRBJ1-1, with a possible D match to TRBD1 (6 bases). The CDR3 sequence is 15 residues long. With 0 bases removed from V and 5 bases from J, the gap between germline ends came to 13 bases. The V gene's germline CDR1 is LNHDA and CDR2 SQIVND (reference sequence). The CDR3 DNA reads TGTGCCAGTAGTATAGATCAGAGGGGGGGTACTGAAGCTTTCTTT. Translating gives CASSIDQRGGTEAFF.

The gene calls are TRBV12-5 and TRBJ1-4; D not resolved. Trimming removed 3 bases at V and 6 bases at J, with 5 bases between. The CDR3 extends over 12 amino acids. Germline V gene sequence: CDR1 LGHNT, CDR2 FRNRAP. Here the CDR3 DNA reads TGTGCTAGTGGTTTTCAGTATGAAAAACTGTTTTTT. Amino acids: CASGFQYEKLFF.

The chain carries TRBV5-1 and TRBJ2-5; 7 nucleotides align to TRBD2. Germline V gives CDR1 SGHRS, CDR2 YFSETQ. CDR3 size: 14 residues. The junction had 5 bases not matched to a gene; V was cut back by 3 bases and J by 3 bases. The CDR3 sequence is CASSSRGGEETQYF. The CDR3 nucleotides read TGCGCCAGCAGCTCCCGTGGGGGGGAAGAGACCCAGTACTTC.

This sequence joins TRBV28 and TRBJ2-7, with 7 bases identical to TRBD1. In germline, CDR1 is MDHEN, CDR2 SYDVKM. This CDR3 is built from 17 residues. V lost 6 bases, J lost 7 bases, and 21 bases stayed unmatched. CDR3: CASSPGSPGQRAYEQYF. The CDR3 bases are TGTGCCAGCAGCCCCGGGTCGCCGGGACAGCGAGCATATGAGCAGTACTTC.

This clone was seen once. V is TRBV19 and J is TRBJ2-1, with unresolved D. Germline CDR1 reads LNHDA; CDR2 reads SQIVND (reference sequence). CDR3 length: 16 amino acids. Trimming removed 2 bases at V and 6 bases at J, with 17 bases between. CDR3 sequence reads: CASSITAAWQSNEQFF. The CDR3 DNA reads TGTGCCAGTAGTATAACCGCAGCCTGGCAAAGCAATGAGCAGTTCTTC. The whole variable domain, remainder taken from reference TRBV19 and TRBJ2-1, is DGGITQSPKYLFRKEGQNVTLSCEQNLNHDAMYWYRQDPGQGLRLIYYSQIVNDFQKGDIAEGYSVSREKKESFPLTVTSAQKNPTAFYLCASSITAAWQSNEQFFGPGTRLTVL.

The chain carries TRBV6-4 and TRBJ1-5; TRBD1 agrees at 8 bases. Germline values: CDR1 MRHNA, CDR2 SNTAGT. V shed 9 bases and J 5 bases; nucleotides not matched to a gene: 9. CDR3 size: 14 residues. Here the CDR3 reads CASWGQESDQPQHF. In DNA, the CDR3 is TGTGCCAGTTGGGGACAGGAGTCCGATCAGCCCCAGCATTTT.

The chain links TRBV6-8 to TRBJ1-3; perhaps TRBD1 as D (6 bases). Trimming took 2 bases from V and 1 from J, leaving 15 bases between them. Per the germline V gene, CDR1 is MNHGY and CDR2 is SAAAGT. This CDR3 comprises 17 residues. Here the CDR3 reads CASSYRRQAVSGNTIYF. As DNA, the CDR3 is TGTGCCAGCAGTTACCGAAGACAGGCTGTTTCTGGAAACACCATATATTTT.

The rearrangement joins TRBV6-8 to TRBJ2-1; maybe TRBD2 (6 bases). Germline values: CDR1 MNHGY, CDR2 SAAAGT. Trimming took off 7 bases at V and 15 bases at J, with 22 bases between the two ends. This CDR3 has 13 amino acids. CDR3: CASTEVGRRFWFF. DNA of the CDR3: TGTGCCAGCACCGAGGTCGGGAGAAGATTCTGGTTCTTC.

This chain uses TRBV5-1 with TRBJ2-6; 8 bases map to TRBD1. CDR3 length: 15 amino acids. From germline, CDR1 is SGHRS and CDR2 YFSETQ. Trimming at V came to 7 bases and at J to 2 bases, leaving 5 bases not matched to a gene. The CDR3 region is CASGQGSPGANVLTF. The CDR3 nucleotides read TGCGCCAGCGGACAGGGCTCCCCTGGGGCCAACGTCCTGACTTTC.

This chain connects TRBV6-7 to TRBJ2-2; D is possibly TRBD2 (5 bases). TRBV6-7 has ORF status, its function being uncertain. V was pared by 8 bases and J by 7 bases, with 17 bases between. The CDR3 is 14 residues long. The CDR3 DNA reads TGTGCCAGCCGTCGGGTGGGAGATGGCGGGGAGCTGTTTTTT. This gives the protein CASRRVGDGGELFF.

This rearrangement joins TRBV19 to TRBJ2-2, with 8 bases matching TRBD1. This CDR3 spans 14 amino acids. The junction had 3 bases not matched to a gene; V was cut back by 6 bases and J by 3 bases. Germline V CDR1 and CDR2: LNHDA, SQIVND (reference sequence). The CDR3 sequence is CASREQGDTGELFF. The CDR3 DNA is TGTGCCAGTAGAGAACAGGGGGACACCGGGGAGCTGTTTTTT.

This clone came up a few times. The chain's CDR3 is CATSRDHPGLEQYF. For the CDR3, the DNA is TGTGCCACCAGCAGAGATCATCCTGGACTCGAGCAGTACTTC. The chain uses TRBV15 and TRBJ2-7; TRBD2 might be the D (5 bases). The V end lost 0 bases, the J end lost 6 bases, and 12 bases lay between the germline ends. CDR3 length equals 14 residues. CDR1 and CDR2 (germline): LNHNV, YYDKDF (reference sequence).

The rearrangement uses TRBV19 and TRBJ2-7; D is possibly TRBD1 (5 bases). Germline loops: CDR1 LNHDA, CDR2 SQIVND (reference sequence). The V end lost 3 bases, the J end lost 4 bases, and 7 bases lay between the germline ends. This CDR3 is 12 amino acids long. CDR3 protein: CASSISGYEQYF. CDR3 bases: TGTGCCAGTAGTATTTCAGGGTACGAGCAGTACTTC. Looking up the rest from reference TRBV19 and TRBJ2-7 gives the full variable domain: DGGITQSPKYLFRKEGQNVTLSCEQNLNHDAMYWYRQDPGQGLRLIYYSQIVNDFQKGDIAEGYSVSREKKESFPLTVTSAQKNPTAFYLCASSISGYEQYFGPGTRLTVT.

The chain is built from TRBV4-1 and TRBJ2-1; D unresolved. This CDR3 spans 16 amino acids. V lost 0 bases and J lost 0, with 9 bases in between. The V gene's germline CDR1 is MGHRA and CDR2 YSYEKL. The CDR3 loop reads CASSQDGSSSYNEQFF. The CDR3 DNA is TGCGCCAGCAGCCAAGATGGGTCGAGCTCCTACAATGAGCAGTTCTTC.

This clone was seen a few times. This chain uses TRBV30 with TRBJ2-6; 7 bases match TRBD1. The CDR3 sequence is 16 residues long. Germline CDR1 GTSNPN, CDR2 SVGIG (reference sequence). With V trimmed by 3 bases and J by 0 bases, 5 bases remained unmatched. The CDR3 nucleotides read TGTGCCTGGAGGGGGGACAGAATCTCTGGGGCCAACGTCCTGACTTTC. This translates into CAWRGDRISGANVLTF.

This clone appeared once. The chain carries TRBV7-1 and TRBJ2-7; 12 nucleotides line up with TRBD1. TRBV7-1 is annotated as an ORF whose role is uncertain. Unmatched junction bases numbered 10, after V lost 7 bases and J lost 6 bases. The CDR3 is made up of 15 amino acids. The CDR3 nucleotides are TGTGCCAGCACCGACACCGGGACAGGGGGCGCCGAGCAGTACTTC. This codes for CASTDTGTGGAEQYF.

In this sample, this clone turned up once. The rearrangement links TRBV19 to TRBJ1-4; D perhaps matches TRBD1 (5 bases). The V end lost 5 bases, the J end lost 5 bases, and 18 bases lay between the germline ends. The CDR3 extends over 16 amino acids. Germline V gene data show CDR1 as LNHDA and CDR2 as SQIVND (reference sequence). CDR3 sequence (DNA): TGTGCCAGTAGTGACCTCTTTCGGGGGTTGAATGAAAAACTGTTTTTT. Translating it yields CASSDLFRGLNEKLFF.

The table lists this clone with a few counts. The rearrangement uses TRBV11-3 and TRBJ2-2; the D is unclear. Germline-derived CDR1 and CDR2 are SGHNT and YENEEA. Trimming took off 5 bases at V and 7 bases at J, with 14 bases between the two ends. CDR3 length: 14 residues. This CDR3 is CASSPHPGDGELFF. The CDR3 DNA reads TGTGCCAGCAGCCCACACCCTGGTGACGGGGAGCTGTTTTTT.

This clone occurred a few times. This chain links TRBV6-8 with TRBJ2-5; TRBD1 matches 7 bases. Unmatched junction bases numbered 11, after V lost 4 bases and J lost 3 bases. The CDR3 has 16 amino acids. The V gene's germline CDR1 is MNHGY and CDR2 SAAAGT. Here the CDR3 reads CASSSDRDSLKETQYF. In DNA form, the CDR3 reads TGTGCCAGCAGTTCGGACCGGGACAGCCTTAAAGAGACCCAGTACTTC.

The chain joins TRBV6-8 to TRBJ1-2; 11 bases are a match to TRBD1. The CDR3 runs 15 residues. Trimming cost V 6 bases and J 5 bases; bases outside gene matches: 8. CDR1 and CDR2 from the germline V gene are MNHGY and SAAAGT. The CDR3 nucleotides are TGTGCCAGCAGATCGGACAGGGGGCGCGGGTATGGCTACACCTTC. Its protein product is CASRSDRGRGYGYTF.

The gene calls are TRBV13 and TRBJ2-3; perhaps TRBD2 as D (6 bases). Trimming pared 7 bases from V and 2 bases from J, leaving 16 bases between. CDR1 PRHDT and CDR2 FYEKMQ come from the germline V gene (reference sequence). The CDR3 sequence is 15 residues long. The CDR3 coding sequence is TGTGCCAGCACCTCCGGAGGGCCCCTCACAGATACGCAGTATTTT. Protein sequence: CASTSGGPLTDTQYF. Looking up the rest from reference TRBV13 and TRBJ2-3 gives the full variable domain: AAGVIQSPRHLIKEKRETATLKCYPIPRHDTVYWYQQGPGQDPQFLISFYEKMQSDKGSIPDRFSAQQFSDYHSELNMSSLELGDSALYFCASTSGGPLTDTQYFGPGTRLTVL.